What follows are 5 T cell receptor beta chains derived from one specimen sequenced in a study of cytomegalovirus exposure and HLA in healthy donors. This PCR relied on a set of 60 Vbeta primers and 13 Jbeta primers. Sequencing used immunoSEQ multiplex PCR; TCRdb keeps in-frame clones, though not all of them. The sample yields about 96,000 clones, 64% seen once. The sequencing input was PBMCs. These receptor sequences come from a man aged 55-75 years in good health and CMV-seronegative.

The chain has TRBV7-3 and TRBJ1-3; D gene uncertain. V gave up 0 bases and J gave up 8 bases, with 14 bases separating them. This CDR3 contains 15 residues. Looked up from germline, CDR1 is SGHTA and CDR2 is FQGTGA. In nucleotides, the CDR3 is TGTGCCAGCAGCTTAACCCCGGATCCCGGGGACACCATATATTTT. This sequence encodes CASSLTPDPGDTIYF. The full variable domain, with the rest looked up from reference TRBV7-3 and TRBJ1-3, is GAGVSQTPSNKVTEKGKYVELRCDPISGHTALYWYRQSLGQGPEFLIYFQGTGAADDSGLPNDRFFAVRPEGSVSTLKIQRTERGDSAVYLCASSLTPDPGDTIYFGEGSWLTVV.

This chain links TRBV19 with TRBJ1-2; D is unresolved. Germline lookup yields CDR1 LNHDA and CDR2 SQIVND (reference sequence). V was clipped by 6 bases and J by 4 bases, with 6 bases between them. This CDR3 is 11 amino acids long. Written as DNA, the CDR3 is TGTGCCAGTAGAGCGGGCTATGGCTACACCTTC. Amino acids: CASRAGYGYTF.

This chain joins TRBV7-7 and TRBJ1-3; D call uncertain. V was cut by 4 bases and J by 2 bases, with 6 bases left in between. The CDR3 covers 13 residues. Germline CDR1 SSHAT, CDR2 FNYEAQ (reference sequence). The DNA of the CDR3 is TGTGCCAGCAGCTCCTCGGCTGGAAACACCATATATTTT. Residues: CASSSSAGNTIYF.

The chain recombines TRBV18 with TRBJ1-4; D is possibly TRBD1 (6 bases). This CDR3 spans 16 amino acids. V lost 3 bases and J lost 0, with 11 bases in between. Per the germline V gene, CDR1 is KGHSH and CDR2 is LQKENI. As DNA, the CDR3 is TGTGCCAGCTCACCCTACAGGGTGGCAACTAATGAAAAACTGTTTTTT. It specifies CASSPYRVATNEKLFF.

This sequence joins TRBV6-1 and TRBJ2-7; 7 bases match TRBD2. This CDR3 contains 16 residues. Germline loops: CDR1 MNHNS, CDR2 SASEGT. V trimming: 4 bases; J trimming: 0 bases; junction bases outside the gene matches: 9. Written as DNA, the CDR3 is TGTGCCAGCAGTGCACGAAGAGCGGGATTCTCCTACGAGCAGTACTTC. It is translated as CASSARRAGFSYEQYF.